The 29 T cell receptor beta chains in this list originate from one sample, sequenced in a study of PD-1 blockade in classical Hodgkin lymphoma. There was relapse after autologous stem cell transplantation in every patient, and there was variation in brentuximab vedotin exposure. The data were produced by immunoSEQ multiplex PCR, yet TCRdb's version contains in-frame clones alone and is incomplete. The sample lists tens of thousands of clones, about 93% seen once, with 7.5% to 9.5% in the top ten. This material consisted of peripheral blood mononuclear cells (PBMCs), taken at baseline. These receptors all come from a human donor with classical Hodgkin lymphoma.

This clone was detected once. The V and J genes are TRBV6-5 and TRBJ2-7, with 8 bases that match TRBD1. The germline gives CDR1 MNHEY, CDR2 SVGAGI. This CDR3 contains 15 residues. The junction had 5 bases not matched to a gene; V was cut back by 4 bases and J by 0 bases. The CDR3 loop is CASSLGQESSYEQYF. The CDR3 DNA follows: TGTGCCAGCAGTTTGGGACAGGAGAGCTCCTACGAGCAGTACTTC.

This clone was counted a single time. The V gene is TRBV7-8, the J gene TRBJ2-5; TRBD1 aligns across 10 bases. CDR3 size: 15 residues. The ends lost 5 bases at V and 4 bases at J; junction bases unmatched: 7. CDR1 and CDR2 (germline): SGHVS, FQNEAQ. Written as DNA, the CDR3 is TGTGCCAGCAGCCCTAGGGACAGGGGCATAGAGACCCAGTACTTC. This gives the protein CASSPRDRGIETQYF.

V gene TRBV19 combines with J gene TRBJ1-4; the match to TRBD1 covers 10 bases. Germline V gene sequence: CDR1 LNHDA, CDR2 SQIVND (reference sequence). This CDR3 spans 15 amino acids. The V gene end was trimmed by 2 bases and the J gene end by 10 bases; junction bases not matched to a gene: 7. The CDR3 sequence: CASSIMGQGQGKLFF. The CDR3 DNA reads as TGTGCCAGTAGTATAATGGGACAGGGGCAAGGAAAACTGTTTTTT.

The chain is built from TRBV6-4 and TRBJ2-3, with TRBD2 matching over 8 bases. The V gene's germline CDR1 is MRHNA and CDR2 SNTAGT. Trimming cost V 2 bases and J 8 bases; bases outside gene matches: 12. The length of the CDR3 is 16 residues. The DNA for the CDR3 is TGTGCCAGCAGTGACGAAACTAGCGGCCTGGGGGCTACGCAGTATTTT. This encodes CASSDETSGLGATQYF.

The V and J genes are TRBV13 and TRBJ2-7; possibly TRBD1 or TRBD2 for D (5 bases each). CDR1 and CDR2 (germline): PRHDT, FYEKMQ (reference sequence). CDR3 length: 14 residues. V was cut by 4 bases and J by 6 bases, with 16 bases left in between. The CDR3 region has the DNA TGTGCCAGCAGCTACTCCTCTGGGGGAATCGAGCAGTACTTC. It specifies CASSYSSGGIEQYF.

The genes are TRBV9 and TRBJ2-5; D might be TRBD2 (6 bases). This CDR3 region has 15 residues. V was shortened by 0 bases and J by 9 bases, with 18 bases between the two germline ends. Germline V CDR1 and CDR2: SGDLS, YYNGEE. The CDR3 DNA sequence: TGTGCCAGCAGCGTAGGCGATAGCGGAGAACCGGCCCAGTACTTC. Translation gives CASSVGDSGEPAQYF.

The chain links TRBV28 to TRBJ2-6; the D gene is possibly TRBD1 (6 bases). With 6 bases removed from V and 0 bases from J, the gap between germline ends came to 12 bases. The CDR3 is 16 amino acids. Germline V gives CDR1 MDHEN, CDR2 SYDVKM. The chain's CDR3 is CASSLTGLSGANVLTF. In DNA, the CDR3 is TGTGCCAGCAGCCTAACAGGGCTCTCTGGGGCCAACGTCCTGACTTTC. The variable domain in full, with the rest retrieved from reference TRBV28 and TRBJ2-6, is DVKVTQSSRYLVKRTGEKVFLECVQDMDHENMFWYRQDPGLGLRLIYFSYDVKMKEKGDIPEGYSVSREKKERFSLILESASTNQTSMYLCASSLTGLSGANVLTFGAGSRLTVL.

This chain connects TRBV7-9 to TRBJ2-7, with no clear D. Trimming cost V 5 bases and J 1 base, with 6 bases left between them. Germline V gene lookup returns CDR1 SEHNR and CDR2 FQNEAQ (reference sequence). This CDR3 contains 12 residues. The CDR3 spells CASSPISYEQYF. CDR3 DNA: TGTGCCAGCAGCCCCATATCCTACGAGCAGTACTTC. The variable domain in full, completed from reference TRBV7-9 and TRBJ2-7, reads DTGVSQNPRHKITKRGQNVTFRCDPISEHNRLYWYRQTLGQGPEFLTYFQNEAQLEKSRLLSDRFSAERPKGSFSTLEIQRTEQGDSAMYLCASSPISYEQYFGPGTRLTVT.

V usage is TRBV7-3 and J usage is TRBJ1-5; 10 bases align to TRBD1. CDR3 length: 15 amino acids. J lost 5 bases, V lost 7 bases, and 8 bases had no gene match. Germline V gene lookup returns CDR1 SGHTA and CDR2 FQGTGA. The CDR3 loop is CASIPPGTGDQPQHF. The CDR3 DNA is TGTGCCAGCATACCCCCCGGGACAGGGGATCAGCCCCAGCATTTT.

The CDR3: CASSLSDFYEQYF. The CDR3 DNA reads TGTGCCAGCAGCTTATCAGATTTCTACGAGCAGTACTTC. The J gene is TRBJ2-7, the V gene TRBV7-6; unclear D gene. CDR1 is SGHVS and CDR2 is FNYEAQ in the germline V gene. There are 13 residues in the CDR3. Trimming left V 2 bases short and J 3 bases short, with 8 bases between.

This clone was found once. V is TRBV9 and J is TRBJ2-7; D assignment may be TRBD1 or TRBD2 (5 bases each). Between the trimmed V and J ends, which lost 3 bases and 0 bases, there was a span of 16 bases. The CDR3 is made up of 16 amino acids. The germline V gene encodes CDR1 SGDLS and CDR2 YYNGEE. The CDR3 DNA follows: TGTGCCAGCAGCGCAGGTAGCAAGGGGAGCTCCTACGAGCAGTACTTC. This encodes CASSAGSKGSSYEQYF.

The table lists this clone with a count of one. This chain uses TRBV7-2 with TRBJ2-5; the match to TRBD2 covers 12 bases. J gave up 4 bases and V 6 bases, and 0 bases lay outside the gene matches. The CDR3 consists of 13 residues. Germline CDR1 is SGHTA and CDR2 is FQGNSA. CDR3 sequence (DNA): TGTGCCAGCAGACTAGCGGGAGGAGAGACCCAGTACTTC. The encoded protein is CASRLAGGETQYF.

This chain joins TRBV28 and TRBJ1-1; no firm D call. The CDR3 is 11 residues long. CDR1 is MDHEN and CDR2 is SYDVKM in the germline V gene. Deletions cut 6 bases from V and 1 base from J, with 3 bases between. The CDR3, as DNA: TGTGCCAGCAGCCGGAACACTGAAGCTTTCTTT. Its protein is CASSRNTEAFF.

The chain carries TRBV28 and TRBJ2-3, with TRBD1 as a possible D gene (6 bases). This CDR3 contains 14 residues. V dropped 5 bases and J dropped 2 bases, with 11 bases sitting between them. CDR1 is MDHEN, CDR2 SYDVKM, per germline. CDR3 residues: CASSPGQNTDTQYF. The CDR3 DNA reads TGTGCCAGCAGTCCCGGACAGAACACAGATACGCAGTATTTT.

V gene TRBV27 combines with J gene TRBJ2-2; the match to TRBD1 covers 8 bases. Germline loops: CDR1 MNHEY, CDR2 SMNVEV (reference sequence). This CDR3 comprises 14 residues. The V segment lost 4 bases and the J segment 4 bases; nucleotides outside the gene matches: 2. Here the CDR3 DNA reads TGTGCCAGCAGTTGGGACAGGTTCACCGGGGAGCTGTTTTTT. Residues: CASSWDRFTGELFF.

The J gene is TRBJ1-5, the V gene TRBV6-6; a weak D match, TRBD1 (5 bases). The CDR3 is 13 residues long. The V end lost 8 bases, the J end lost 4 bases, and 12 bases lay between the germline ends. CDR1 MNHNY and CDR2 SVGAGI come from the germline V gene (reference sequence). The CDR3 region has the DNA TGTGCCAGCTTTGCGGGGCTTAATCAGCCCCAGCATTTT. Protein sequence: CASFAGLNQPQHF.

The V gene is TRBV7-3, the J gene TRBJ2-7; 8 bases align to TRBD1. Germline V gene lookup returns CDR1 SGHTA and CDR2 FQGTGA. This CDR3 comprises 15 residues. V lost 5 bases and J lost 4; bases outside the gene matches: 10. CDR3 coding DNA: TGTGCCAGCAGCCGCGACAGGGGTAGAAGTTACGAGCAGTACTTC. Protein sequence: CASSRDRGRSYEQYF.

The chain uses TRBV19 and TRBJ2-5; perhaps TRBD1 as D (6 bases). Germline V gene lookup returns CDR1 LNHDA and CDR2 SQIVND (reference sequence). The V and J ends lost 5 bases and 2 bases respectively, with 18 bases between them. CDR3 length: 16 amino acids. This CDR3 is CASSGQLWVPQETQYF. In nucleotides, the CDR3 is TGTGCCAGTAGTGGACAGCTCTGGGTACCACAAGAGACCCAGTACTTC.

The chain links TRBV6-6 to TRBJ2-6; 7 bases fit TRBD1. CDR1 is MNHNY and CDR2 is SVGAGI in the germline V gene (reference sequence). The CDR3 contains 15 residues. V gave up 6 bases and J gave up 2 bases; unmatched junction bases: 4. CDR3 sequence: CASRSDRTGANVLTF. The CDR3 DNA reads as TGTGCCAGCAGATCGGACAGGACTGGGGCCAACGTCCTGACTTTC.

The V call is TRBV19, the J call TRBJ1-3; D uncertain. Germline V gives CDR1 LNHDA, CDR2 SQIVND (reference sequence). The CDR3 sequence is 16 residues long. The V end was cut by 7 bases, the J end by 0 bases, with 16 bases between. The CDR3 nucleotides read TGTGCCAGTATCCATACGACGCAAACCTCTGGAAACACCATATATTTT. Its translation: CASIHTTQTSGNTIYF.

This sequence joins TRBV10-2 and TRBJ1-1; D remains unclear. CDR3 length: 12 amino acids. Germline V lookup: CDR1 WSHSY, CDR2 SAAADI. Trimming took off 4 bases at V and 0 bases at J, with 3 bases between the two ends. For the CDR3, the DNA is TGCGCCAGCAGTGGATTGAACACTGAAGCTTTCTTT. This gives the protein CASSGLNTEAFF.

This chain uses TRBV4-3 with TRBJ2-7; no firm D call. The CDR3 is 21 residues long. Trimming took off 1 base at V and 0 bases at J, with 28 bases between the two ends. Germline loops: CDR1 LGHNA, CDR2 YSLEER. The CDR3: CASSQGVLPAWQPDYSYEQYF. CDR3 nucleotide sequence: TGCGCCAGCAGCCAAGGGGTCCTTCCGGCATGGCAGCCCGATTACTCCTACGAGCAGTACTTC.

This clone was picked up one time. The chain recombines TRBV27 with TRBJ2-1; tentatively, D is TRBD2 (5 bases). V was clipped by 0 bases and J by 10 bases, with 10 bases between them. From germline, CDR1 is MNHEY and CDR2 SMNVEV (reference sequence). This CDR3 has 13 residues. The CDR3 bases are TGTGCCAGCAGTTTATCGATGGGGAGCGAGCAGTTCTTC. This gives the protein CASSLSMGSEQFF.

The rearrangement uses TRBV30 and TRBJ2-7, with TRBD2 matching 7 bases. J lost 0 bases, V lost 0 bases, and 2 bases had no gene match. The CDR3 spans 14 residues. Germline assignment: CDR1 GTSNPN and CDR2 SVGIG (reference sequence). DNA for the CDR3: TGTGCCTGGAGTGTGTGGGAGGGCTCCTACGAGCAGTACTTC. Protein: CAWSVWEGSYEQYF.

The chain couples TRBV29-1 to TRBJ1-2; D remains ambiguous. This CDR3 is built from 12 residues. Germline V gene lookup returns CDR1 SQVTM and CDR2 ANQGSEA. V lost 6 bases, J lost 0 bases, and 8 bases lay in between. CDR3 in DNA: TGCAGCGTCCCGCGCGCTAACTATGGCTACACCTTC. As protein: CSVPRANYGYTF.

The gene calls are TRBV6-5 and TRBJ1-5; D ambiguous. Trimming stripped 6 bases from V and 2 bases from J, with 5 bases between. Germline V gene data show CDR1 as MNHEY and CDR2 as SVGAGI. The CDR3 contains 12 residues. The CDR3 nucleotides read TGTGCCAGCAGGGGAGGCAATCAGCCCCAGCATTTT. The encoded protein is CASRGGNQPQHF.

V is TRBV29-1 and J is TRBJ1-2; no clear D gene. The CDR3 is 14 residues long. Germline V gene lookup returns CDR1 SQVTM and CDR2 ANQGSEA. Trimming removed 3 bases at V and 3 bases at J, with 14 bases between. The CDR3 nucleotides are TGCAGCGTTGATAAGGAGGGAATTTACTATGGCTACACCTTC. Its protein is CSVDKEGIYYGYTF.

The chain joins TRBV20-1 to TRBJ2-7, with D possibly being TRBD2 (6 bases). Per the germline V gene, CDR1 is DFQATT and CDR2 is SNEGSKA (reference sequence). The V end was cut by 6 bases, the J end by 5 bases, with 11 bases between. The CDR3 length is 11 residues. The CDR3 sequence: CSAAWGDEQYF. In DNA form, the CDR3 reads TGCAGTGCGGCCTGGGGGGACGAGCAGTACTTC.

The chain combines TRBV4-3 with TRBJ2-7, with TRBD2 matching 7 bases. This CDR3 is built from 14 residues. V dropped 6 bases and J dropped 1; count of bases not matched to a gene: 6. The V gene's germline CDR1 is LGHNA and CDR2 YSLEER. The CDR3 sequence: CASSPEGGSYEQYF. The CDR3 DNA is TGCGCCAGCAGTCCGGAGGGAGGGTCCTACGAGCAGTACTTC.